The present T cell receptor (beta chain) was sequenced within a study of quantifying T cell responses using KT2 cells (dated by TCRdb to between 2016 and 2019). Study-level background: RNA was DNase-treated and reverse transcribed with TCR alpha and beta constant-region primers, mostly using SuperScript III. Under optimum conditions, the efficiency of the T4 ligation step was estimated to be more than 8%. To prevent over-amplification, PCR2 was performed as a SYBR Green qPCR and halted at a predetermined fluorescence threshold. The full study reports these points: Saturation in the detection of KT2 sequences was observed at very high KT2 spike-in numbers. No side-by-side comparison of the pipeline with other TCR sequencing techniques was included in the study. Even at the lowest spike-in tested, roughly one KT2 cell per 100,000 PBMC, KT2 sequences were still detected. Counts of KT2 alpha and beta sequences scaled linearly with input KT2 cell number over several orders of magnitude.

The CDR3 goes from the cysteine to the phenylalanine over 19 residues. The sequence is cut down to CDR3 DNA, 57 bases in frame from base 1. V and J are trimmed by 7 bases and 5 bases, and the gene matches miss 20 bases of the junction. To test the sensitivity and accuracy of the pipeline, known numbers of KT2, a T cell clone whose TCR had already been sequenced, were spiked into unfractionated PBMC. A range of KT2-to-PBMC ratios was produced by mixing KT2 cells with a fixed number of PBMC. Libraries were constructed by UMI-ligation and nested PCR. Using T4 RNA ligase 1, a single-stranded oligonucleotide bearing the Illumina SP2 sequence plus a UMI was ligated onto the 3' end of the cDNA. PCR1 consisted of 4 cycles (98 degrees C 15 s, 69 degrees C 30 s, 72 degrees C 40 s), and for the beta primer an equimolar mix of RC1.1 and RC1.2 was used to cover TRBC1 and TRBC2. Starting at PCR2, TCR alpha and beta chains were handled separately, and sample indices and Illumina adaptors were added. Placed after an 8-base spacer, the UMI was made up of 12 random nucleotides arranged as two hexamers with a spacer between them. The libraries were sequenced on an Illumina MiSeq using v2 2x251 paired-end chemistry, usually with approximately 12 samples in each run. To increase diversity, about 4.5-7.5% PhiX DNA was added to each sequencing library. Per the source publication's procedure: The raw reads were converted into FASTQ with bcl2fastq and then demultiplexed by dual indices with Demultiplexor. V and J genes were assigned by Decombinator through tag matching, with a single base-pair mismatch permitted. UMIs were used by Collapsinator to correct both sequencing errors and frequency errors caused by PCR heterogeneity. Decombinator identifiers were converted to nucleotide sequence by CDR3Translator, the sequences were translated to amino acids, and CDR3 was extracted using C- and N-terminal motifs. A cluster of KT2 sequences sharing one unique molecular identifier was counted as one distinct KT2 TCR. Clones were called with MiXCR by TCRdb after fastp trimmed the public reads at Q25, and only in-frame beta chains were retained. Rows merge per CDR3 protein into single entries with the most common DNA and genes. TCRdb, rather than the study authors, made the V and J calls. In all, the sample holds under 35,000 distinct CDR3 sequences, and 7.3% of those were seen once. The ten most abundant clones make up roughly 14% of the sample.

As for this clonotype: It lacks a known antigen. Per-base quality was not reported, and no clone a single base away is much larger than it.

The sample consisted of PBMCs spiked with cells of the T cell clone KT2. In this chain, TRBV12-3 or TRBV12-4 is recombined with TRBJ2-2; TRBD1 lines up with 9 middle nucleotides. This clonotype was sampled from a human donor. CDR3 reads: CASTSRITRDRVFTGELFF. The nucleotide sequence reads as follows: TGTGCCAGCACTTCTCGAATTACTCGGGACAGGGTTTTTACCGGGGAGCTGTTTTTT.